A selection of T cell receptor beta chains follows, all from one sample in a study. TCRdb passed the 5' RACE reads through MiXCR, listing each CDR3 protein once. The sample holds more than 55,000 distinct CDR3 sequences; less than 25% are singletons and the top ten take 3.2%. Material for sequencing was tumor-infiltrating Tregs sorted from the breast tumor. The source of these receptors is a female donor with breast cancer. Each CDR3 is given with its conserved first and last residue. The D gene is left open where the match is weak. Clone size is not always given. Where it is, it says once, few, many or a class for expanded clones.

j_gene: TRBJ2-3; abundance: -; d_gene: -; v_gene: TRBV7-9; CDR3aa: CASSLRSGPTDTQYF; CDR3nt: TGTGCCAGCAGCTTAAGAAGCGGCCCCACAGATACGCAGTATTTT
j_gene: TRBJ2-5; abundance: few; d_gene: -; v_gene: TRBV5-1; CDR3aa: CASSLSSPRGETQYF; CDR3nt: TGCGCCAGCAGCCTCTCCAGCCCGAGGGGGGAGACCCAGTACTTC
j_gene: TRBJ2-2; abundance: few; d_gene: -; v_gene: TRBV6-6; CDR3aa: CASSFNTGELFF; CDR3nt: TGTGCCAGCAGTTTTAACACCGGGGAGCTGTTTTTT
j_gene: TRBJ2-2; abundance: few; d_gene: -; v_gene: TRBV30; CDR3aa: CAWSPWGTGELFF; CDR3nt: TGTGCCTGGAGTCCATGGGGCACCGGGGAGCTGTTTTTT
j_gene: TRBJ1-2; abundance: many; d_gene: -; v_gene: TRBV5-1; CDR3aa: CASSRGANYGYTF; CDR3nt: TGCGCCAGCAGTCGGGGCGCTAACTATGGCTACACCTTC
j_gene: TRBJ1-2; abundance: many; d_gene: -; v_gene: TRBV5-6; CDR3aa: CASSLGRNYGYTF; CDR3nt: TGTGCCAGCAGCTTGGGGCGGAACTATGGCTACACCTTC
j_gene: TRBJ1-1; abundance: -; d_gene: TRBD1; v_gene: TRBV6-1; CDR3aa: CASSLQGLTEAFF; CDR3nt: TGTGCCAGCAGCTTACAGGGGTTGACTGAAGCTTTCTTT
j_gene: TRBJ1-2; abundance: -; d_gene: TRBD1; v_gene: TRBV3-1; CDR3aa: CASSLGTVGGGYTF; CDR3nt: TGTGCCAGCAGCCTCGGGACAGTCGGGGGTGGCTACACCTTC
j_gene: TRBJ1-5; abundance: -; d_gene: -; v_gene: TRBV28; CDR3aa: CASSLGGGNQPQHF; CDR3nt: TGTGCCAGCAGTTTGGGAGGGGGCAATCAGCCCCAGCATTTT
j_gene: TRBJ1-1; abundance: many; d_gene: TRBD1; v_gene: TRBV5-5; CDR3aa: CASSAGGRRNTEAFF; CDR3nt: TGTGCCAGCAGTGCAGGGGGTAGGAGGAACACTGAAGCTTTCTTT
j_gene: TRBJ2-7; abundance: -; d_gene: -; v_gene: TRBV20-1; CDR3aa: CSTTDESSYEQYF; CDR3nt: TGCAGTACAACTGACGAGTCTTCCTACGAGCAGTACTTC
j_gene: TRBJ2-7; abundance: once; d_gene: TRBD1; v_gene: TRBV5-1; CDR3aa: CASSPRTGVSYERYF; CDR3nt: TGCGCCAGCAGCCCCCGGACAGGGGTCTCCTACGAGCGGTACTTC
j_gene: TRBJ2-1; abundance: -; d_gene: TRBD2; v_gene: TRBV28; CDR3aa: CASTRLAGVRRGNKQFF; CDR3nt: TGTGCCAGCACTCGACTAGCGGGAGTTAGGAGGGGGAATAAGCAGTTCTTC
j_gene: TRBJ2-1; abundance: many; d_gene: TRBD2; v_gene: TRBV20-1; CDR3aa: CSAIPTSGAEGQFF; CDR3nt: TGCAGTGCTATCCCGACTAGCGGCGCGGAGGGGCAGTTCTTC
j_gene: TRBJ1-1; abundance: -; d_gene: -; v_gene: TRBV9; CDR3aa: CASSALGHNTEAFF; CDR3nt: TGTGCCAGCAGCGCCCTGGGACACAACACTGAAGCTTTCTTT
j_gene: TRBJ2-5; abundance: once; d_gene: TRBD2; v_gene: TRBV6-6; CDR3aa: CASSYLGLAGGLETQYF; CDR3nt: TGTGCCAGCAGTTACTTGGGCTTGGCGGGGGGTTTGGAGACCCAGTACTTC
j_gene: TRBJ1-5; abundance: many; d_gene: -; v_gene: TRBV5-1; CDR3aa: CASSLGQYSNQPQHF; CDR3nt: TGCGCCAGCAGCTTGGGCCAATATAGCAATCAGCCCCAGCATTTT
j_gene: TRBJ2-3; abundance: few; d_gene: -; v_gene: TRBV6-1; CDR3aa: CASSALTTGLDTQYF; CDR3nt: TGTGCCAGCAGCGCTCTTACTACCGGACTAGATACGCAGTATTTT
j_gene: TRBJ2-4; abundance: few; d_gene: -; v_gene: TRBV4-1; CDR3aa: CASSQAWTSNIQYF; CDR3nt: TGCGCCAGCAGCCAAGCCTGGACATCTAACATTCAGTACTTC
j_gene: TRBJ1-2; abundance: many; d_gene: -; v_gene: TRBV7-2; CDR3aa: CASSLVAGIAKGYTF; CDR3nt: TGTGCCAGCAGCTTAGTGGCGGGGATAGCTAAAGGCTACACCTTC
j_gene: TRBJ2-5; abundance: -; d_gene: -; v_gene: TRBV24-1; CDR3aa: CATGDQQETQYF; CDR3nt: TGTGCCACCGGTGACCAGCAAGAGACCCAGTACTTC